A selection of T cell receptor beta chains follows, all from one sample in a study of radiotherapy plus CTLA-4 blockade in lung cancer. The protocol was immunoSEQ multiplex PCR, while the TCRdb copy is restricted to in-frame clones and leaves out a portion. The sample yields fewer than 70,000 clones, around three quarters seen once. The starting material was peripheral blood, obtained from a patient treated with radiotherapy plus ipilimumab. The receptor source for this set is a human donor with non-small cell lung cancer who had a complete response to radiotherapy plus ipilimumab. Both conserved end residues are part of each CDR3. Fields, in order: clone size, V gene, J gene, D gene, CDR3 protein, CDR3 DNA. D genes are given only for firm matches. Where a row states a size, it is once, few, many or the class of an expanded clone; other rows omit it.

few	TRBV10-1	TRBJ2-2	TRBD1	CASSDHRGTGELFF	TGCGCCAGCAGTGACCACAGGGGCACCGGGGAGCTGTTTTTT
once	TRBV27	TRBJ1-2	TRBD1	CASRDRYSYGYTF	TGTGCCAGCCGGGACAGATACAGCTATGGCTACACCTTC
.	TRBV27	TRBJ1-2	TRBD1	CASRFVPSLFRDRGPLNYGYTF	TGTGCCAGCAGATTTGTTCCCTCCTTATTCCGGGACAGGGGGCCCCTTAACTATGGCTACACCTTC
.	TRBV11-3	TRBJ2-1	TRBD2	CASSSRLAGVVEQFF	TGTGCCAGCAGCTCGAGACTAGCGGGAGTTGTTGAGCAGTTCTTC
.	TRBV7-6	TRBJ2-1	.	CASSLGVEQFF	TGTGCCAGCAGCTTAGGGGTTGAGCAGTTCTTC
.	TRBV15	TRBJ1-2	.	CATSREGGNYGYTF	TGTGCCACCAGCAGAGAGGGGGGGAACTATGGCTACACCTTC
.	TRBV5-6	TRBJ2-7	TRBD1	CASSFGQDYEQYF	TGTGCCAGCAGCTTCGGACAGGACTACGAGCAGTACTTC
once	TRBV25-1	TRBJ1-1	TRBD1	CASRTNRGRYTEAFF	TGTGCCAGCAGAACGAACAGGGGTCGGTACACTGAAGCTTTCTTT
.	TRBV2	TRBJ1-2	.	CASSELTKNYGYTF	TGTGCCAGCAGTGAATTAACCAAGAACTATGGCTACACCTTC
.	TRBV9	TRBJ1-2	.	CASSDRVNYGYTF	TGTGCCAGCAGCGACAGGGTTAACTATGGCTACACCTTC
once	TRBV27	TRBJ2-1	.	CASSLPHGGYNEQFF	TGTGCCAGCAGTCTACCACACGGAGGCTACAATGAGCAGTTCTTC
.	TRBV10-3	TRBJ2-7	.	CAISDVASGAYEQNF	.
.	TRBV18	TRBJ2-4	.	CASSPPDTQNIQYF	TGTGCCAGCTCACCACCGGACACACAAAACATTCAGTACTTC
.	TRBV11-2	TRBJ2-1	.	CASSLEGTLYNEQFF	TGTGCCAGCAGCTTAGAGGGGACTCTCTACAATGAGCAGTTCTTC
few	TRBV21-1	TRBJ2-1	.	CAGLIRPTNEQFF	TGTGCCGGCCTCATCAGGCCGACCAATGAGCAGTTCTTC
.	TRBV19	TRBJ1-6	.	CASSIDQRARIGLNSPLHF	TGTGCCAGTAGTATAGATCAACGGGCGAGGATAGGCCTTAATTCACCCCTCCACTTT
few	TRBV28	TRBJ2-1	.	CASSPGALQNYNEQFF	TGTGCCAGCAGTCCGGGGGCTCTACAGAACTACAATGAGCAGTTCTTC
once	TRBV27	TRBJ2-1	.	CASSPRDLSPYNEQFF	TGTGCCAGCAGTCCCCGGGACCTTAGCCCCTACAATGAGCAGTTCTTC
once	TRBV15	TRBJ1-1	.	CATSRDQTEAFF	TGTGCCACCAGCAGAGATCAAACTGAAGCTTTCTTT
.	TRBV10-3	TRBJ1-2	.	CAIKKDGITNYGYTF	TGTGCCATCAAAAAGGACGGAATAACTAACTATGGCTACACCTTC
few	TRBV7-8	TRBJ1-1	.	CASSLAGGKAEAFF	TGTGCCAGCAGCTTAGCCGGGGGGAAGGCTGAAGCTTTCTTT
once	TRBV4-1	TRBJ2-7	TRBD1	CASSLRETGQGPYEQYF	TGCGCCAGCAGCCTAAGAGAAACGGGACAGGGGCCCTACGAGCAGTACTTC
.	TRBV5-1	TRBJ2-1	.	CASSLGQYNEQFF	TGCGCCAGCAGCTTAGGACAGTACAATGAGCAGTTCTTC
once	TRBV7-2	TRBJ2-1	.	CASSRTGGTAVYNEQFF	TGTGCCAGCAGCCGTACGGGGGGGACAGCGGTATACAATGAGCAGTTCTTC
.	TRBV7-2	TRBJ1-5	.	CASSSQGSVNQPQHF	TGTGCCAGCAGCTCCCAAGGAAGCGTCAATCAGCCCCAGCATTTT
.	TRBV6-5	TRBJ1-2	TRBD1	CASIGAGGWYGYTF	TGTGCCAGCATAGGGGCAGGGGGATGGTATGGCTACACCTTC
.	TRBV14	TRBJ2-5	TRBD1	CGDRDRETQYF	TGTGGGGACAGGGACAGGGAGACCCAGTACTTC
.	TRBV5-8	TRBJ2-3	TRBD2	CASSPGTSFGTDTQYF	TGTGCCAGCAGCCCGGGGACTAGCTTCGGCACAGATACGCAGTATTTT
.	TRBV5-6	TRBJ1-1	.	CASSLTGKNTEAFF	TGTGCCAGCAGCTTGACCGGCAAGAACACTGAAGCTTTCTTT
.	TRBV10-3	TRBJ1-2	TRBD1	CAITESDRGVDYGYTF	TGTGCCATCACCGAATCGGACAGGGGCGTTGACTATGGCTACACCTTC
few	TRBV2	TRBJ2-4	TRBD2	CASSYSGGSLAKNIQYF	TGTGCCAGCAGCTACTCGGGAGGCTCTCTGGCCAAAAACATTCAGTACTTC
.	TRBV4-3	TRBJ2-3	.	CASSQKVWLDTQYF	TGCGCCAGCAGCCAAAAAGTCTGGTTAGATACGCAGTATTTT
.	TRBV28	TRBJ1-5	TRBD1	CASSSLGTGSLSNQPQHF	TGTGCCAGCTCGTCCCTCGGGACAGGGTCGTTGAGCAATCAGCCCCAGCATTTT
.	TRBV11-3	TRBJ2-2	TRBD2	CASSPRGTSDPTRTGELFF	TGTGCCAGCAGCCCGCGTGGGACTAGCGATCCCACCCGCACCGGGGAGCTGTTTTTT
once	TRBV30	TRBJ1-2	TRBD1	CACRGQGVPGYTF	TGTGCCTGCCGGGGACAGGGGGTCCCTGGCTACACCTTC
.	TRBV5-1	TRBJ2-4	TRBD2	CASSVSGHLTGTSGRTAKNIQYF	TGCGCCAGCAGCGTTTCGGGACATCTAACCGGGACTAGCGGGAGGACCGCCAAAAACATTCAGTACTTC
few	TRBV28	TRBJ2-1	TRBD2	CASSWGLAGGVF	TGTGCCAGCAGTTGGGGACTAGCGGGGGGGGTCTTC